The next 18 T cell receptor beta chains were all read from a single sample in a study of blood T cell repertoires in COVID-19. Sequencing used immunoSEQ multiplex PCR; TCRdb keeps in-frame clones, though not all of them. The table includes about 260,000 clones, over 70% detected once. Sequencing was done on a sample of peripheral blood. The receptors stem from a woman in her sixties or seventies with COVID-19, enrolled during active disease.

This rearrangement joins TRBV6-2 or TRBV6-3 to TRBJ1-2, with 10 bases aligning to TRBD1. J gave up 4 bases and V 5 bases, and 4 bases lay outside the gene matches. The CDR3 length is 14 residues. From germline, CDR1 is MNHEY and CDR2 SVGEGT. As DNA, the CDR3 is TGTGCCAGCAGTCGGGACAGGGGTACCTATGGCTACACCTTC. Protein: CASSRDRGTYGYTF.

In nucleotides, the CDR3 is TGTGCCAGCAGCCAAGTCTGGGACAGAAGCTCTGGAAACACCATATATTTT. Protein product: CASSQVWDRSSGNTIYF. V is TRBV3-1 (or the pseudogene TRBV3-2) and J is TRBJ1-3; 7 bases are shared with TRBD1. The germline gives CDR1 LGHDT, CDR2 YNNKEL (reference sequence). This CDR3 has 17 residues. Germline trimming cut 1 base from V and 0 bases from J; bases unmatched to any gene: 6.

The chain joins TRBV5-4 to TRBJ1-1; D ambiguous. Deletions cut 0 bases from V and 4 bases from J, with 7 bases between. There are 13 residues in the CDR3. From germline, CDR1 is SGHNT and CDR2 YYREEE (reference sequence). CDR3 in amino acids: CASSLGGGTEAFF. CDR3 in DNA: TGTGCCAGCAGCTTGGGTGGAGGCACTGAAGCTTTCTTT.

This clone was detected only once. This chain connects TRBV9 to TRBJ1-2, with D unresolved. The CDR3 is 13 residues long. Germline V gives CDR1 SGDLS, CDR2 YYNGEE. Trimming took 0 bases from V and 4 from J, leaving 7 bases between them. The CDR3 here is CASSVGGVYGYTF. DNA of the CDR3: TGTGCCAGCAGCGTAGGTGGAGTCTATGGCTACACCTTC.

This chain links TRBV29-1 with TRBJ2-5, with D perhaps TRBD2 (7 bases). Germline CDR1 is SQVTM and CDR2 is ANQGSEA. With 5 bases removed from V and 4 bases from J, the gap between germline ends came to 14 bases. This CDR3 region has 13 residues. The CDR3 nucleotides are TGCAGCGTTTACGGGGGGCAGGGAGAGACCCAGTACTTC. Protein product: CSVYGGQGETQYF.

The chain links TRBV6-4 to TRBJ1-6; TRBD1 agrees at 8 bases. The CDR3 extends over 15 amino acids. The V and J ends lost 3 bases and 6 bases, in that order; junction bases with no gene match: 4. Germline loops: CDR1 MRHNA, CDR2 SNTAGT. The CDR3 protein is CASSETGGGNSPLHF. The CDR3 nucleotides are TGTGCCAGCAGTGAAACAGGGGGTGGTAATTCACCCCTCCACTTT.

V usage is TRBV5-1 and J usage is TRBJ1-6, with TRBD1 identical over 7 bases. J was trimmed by 6 bases and V by 3 bases; bases with no gene match: 6. This CDR3 region has 15 residues. Germline lookup yields CDR1 SGHRS and CDR2 YFSETQ. CDR3 loop: CASSSDGQVNSPLHF. The CDR3 DNA reads TGCGCCAGCAGCTCGGATGGACAGGTTAATTCACCCCTCCACTTT.

This clone has only a few counts. The rearrangement links TRBV7-3 to TRBJ1-4; 7 nucleotides agree with TRBD1. CDR1 SGHTA and CDR2 FQGTGA come from the germline V gene. CDR3 length equals 13 residues. The ends lost 3 bases at V and 8 bases at J; junction bases unmatched: 3. The CDR3 loop is CASSLGQLEKLFF. DNA for the CDR3: TGTGCCAGCAGCTTGGGACAGTTGGAAAAACTGTTTTTT.

The chain recombines TRBV6-5 with TRBJ2-1; D gene ambiguous. Germline V gene data show CDR1 as MNHEY and CDR2 as SVGAGI. This CDR3 is 14 amino acids long. Trimming stripped 8 bases from V and 4 bases from J, with 15 bases between. CDR3 sequence reads: CASPSDQIYNEQFF. As DNA, the CDR3 is TGTGCCAGCCCCAGCGACCAAATATACAATGAGCAGTTCTTC.

This clone has only a few counts. This sequence joins TRBV11-3 and TRBJ1-1; D gene ambiguous. This CDR3 region has 16 residues. The germline gives CDR1 SGHNT, CDR2 YENEEA. The germline V and J ends were trimmed by 1 base and 5 bases, with 17 bases remaining between them. CDR3 residues: CASSLGRTETTTEAFF. The CDR3 coding sequence is TGTGCCAGCAGCTTAGGGAGGACGGAAACTACGACTGAAGCTTTCTTT.

This clone occurred once. The sample contains more than one DNA sequence encoding this CDR3. The CDR3 sequence is CASSTGLAGSTDTQYF. The CDR3, as DNA: TGCGCCAGCAGCACGGGACTAGCGGGGAGCACAGATACGCAGTATTTT. V and J are TRBV5-1 and TRBJ2-3, with 13 bases aligning to TRBD2. This CDR3 has 16 amino acids. The germline V gene has CDR1 SGHRS and CDR2 YFSETQ. The trim removed 4 bases at V and 0 bases at J, leaving 2 bases unmatched.

The chain has TRBV5-6 and TRBJ1-4; 9 bases fit TRBD1. This CDR3 region has 16 residues. Germline V gene sequence: CDR1 SGHDT, CDR2 YYEEEE. V was clipped by 4 bases and J by 8 bases; unmatched bases: 12. CDR3 nucleotides: TGTGCCAGCAGCCCCGGGACAGGGCTTGTTTGGGAAAAACTGTTTTTT. Translation: CASSPGTGLVWEKLFF. Filled out from reference TRBV5-6 and TRBJ1-4, the complete variable domain reads DAGVTQSPTHLIKTRGQQVTLRCSPKSGHDTVSWYQQALGQGPQFIFQYYEEEERQRGNFPDRFSGHQFPNYSSELNVNALLLGDSALYLCASSPGTGLVWEKLFFGSGTQLSVL.

The chain couples TRBV7-9 to TRBJ2-5; possible D gene TRBD1, 5 bases. V shed 0 bases and J shed 4 bases, with 12 bases lying between them. The germline CDR1 and CDR2 sequences are SEHNR and FQNEAQ (reference sequence). The CDR3 runs to 15 residues. This chain's CDR3 is CASSLAGGQGETQYF. The CDR3 nucleotides read TGTGCCAGCAGCTTAGCGGGCGGACAAGGAGAGACCCAGTACTTC.

This sequence joins TRBV2 and TRBJ2-1; possibly TRBD1 for D (6 bases). Per germline, CDR1 SNHLY and CDR2 FYNNEI. This CDR3 contains 14 residues. Trimming removed 11 bases from V and 4 bases from J, with 18 bases in between. This CDR3 reads CAFTIGDIYNEQFF. The CDR3 DNA sequence: TGTGCCTTTACAATCGGGGACATATACAATGAGCAGTTCTTC.

This chain joins TRBV9 and TRBJ2-5, with no clear D. V was shortened by 0 bases and J by 4 bases, with 10 bases between the two germline ends. Germline CDR1 is SGDLS and CDR2 is YYNGEE. The CDR3 spans 14 residues. The CDR3: CASSVATRGETQYF. The CDR3 DNA is TGTGCCAGCAGCGTAGCTACCCGAGGAGAGACCCAGTACTTC.

The chain combines TRBV7-3 with TRBJ1-1, with TRBD1 matching over 7 bases. Trimming removed 0 bases from V and 2 bases from J; junction bases left unmatched: 0. The CDR3 runs to 14 residues. The germline CDR1 and CDR2 sequences are SGHTA and FQGTGA. CDR3 coding DNA: TGTGCCAGCAGCTTAACAGGGGGCAACACTGAAGCTTTCTTT. Translation gives CASSLTGGNTEAFF.

The V gene is TRBV5-1, the J gene TRBJ2-1, with 8 nucleotides matching TRBD1. Trimming removed 3 bases from V and 7 bases from J; junction bases left unmatched: 9. Germline lookup yields CDR1 SGHRS and CDR2 YFSETQ. CDR3 length: 15 amino acids. The CDR3 loop reads CASSSTGTGMNEQFF. CDR3 nucleotide sequence: TGCGCCAGCAGCTCAACCGGGACAGGCATGAATGAGCAGTTCTTC.

The chain carries TRBV19 and TRBJ1-5, with D maybe TRBD1 (6 bases). Trimming stripped 5 bases from V and 7 bases from J, with 18 bases between. This CDR3 is built from 15 residues. Germline-derived CDR1 and CDR2 are LNHDA and SQIVND (reference sequence). DNA for the CDR3: TGTGCCAGTAGTCCCCCAGCCCAGGGGTGGCAGCCCCAGCATTTT. Translating it yields CASSPPAQGWQPQHF.